This is a list of T cell receptor beta chains from one sample in a study of cytomegalovirus exposure and HLA in healthy donors. Here immunoSEQ multiplex PCR was the method, and the copy in TCRdb shows in-frame clones only, minus some. The sample records approximately 100,000 clones, roughly two thirds being singletons. Source material: PBMCs. These receptors were obtained from a female donor in good health and CMV-seronegative. Each CDR3 is given with its conserved first and last residue. A D gene is named only where the DNA matches it firmly. Clone sizes are given selectively: once, few, many, or a class where the clone is expanded.

cdr3_nt cdr3_aa j_call d_call v_call clone_size
TGTGCCAGCAGGGAAAAGACCGGGACAGCCTCTGAAGCTTTCTTT CASREKTGTASEAFF TRBJ1-1 TRBD1 TRBV28 few
TGTGCCAGCAGTTTGGGGACTGATCAAGAGACCCAGTACTTC CASSLGTDQETQYF TRBJ2-5 - TRBV6-5 -
TGCGCCAGCAGCCAAGATTTGGGGGGAGGCACCCTTAACTATGGCTACACCTTC CASSQDLGGGTLNYGYTF TRBJ1-2 - TRBV4-1 -
TGTGCCAGCAGCCAAGGACTAGCGGGAGACTACGAGCAGTACTTC CASSQGLAGDYEQYF TRBJ2-7 TRBD2 TRBV4-2 -
TGTGCCAGCAGCAAATTGGCCAGGGTTGAAAAGACCCAGTACTTC CASSKLARVEKTQYF TRBJ2-5 - TRBV21-1 -
TGCAGCATATTGACTTGGGACAATGAGCAGTTCTTC CSILTWDNEQFF TRBJ2-1 - TRBV29-1 once
TGCGCCAGCAGCCAGGACAGGGCCGGGGGTAGGGGAGCTTTCTTT CASSQDRAGGRGAFF TRBJ1-1 TRBD1 TRBV5-1 -
TGTGCCAGCAGCTCATGGACTGATTCTGGGGCCAACGTCCTGACTTTC CASSSWTDSGANVLTF TRBJ2-6 - TRBV11-3 -
TGTGCCAGCAGTTACGACGGGGAGGCCAAACTGTTTTTT CASSYDGEAKLFF TRBJ1-4 - TRBV6-5 once
TGTGCCAGTACACCCGGGCGGGTAGCAACTAATGAAAAACTGTTTTTT CASTPGRVATNEKLFF TRBJ1-4 - TRBV19 few
TGTGCCAGCAGCAGGGGAGGAAACACCATATATTTT CASSRGGNTIYF TRBJ1-3 - TRBV5-8 -
TGTGCCAGCAGCCACCGGGCTCCTAGCGCAGATACGCAGTATTTT CASSHRAPSADTQYF TRBJ2-3 - TRBV13 -
TGTGCCAGTAAAAAACAAACAGGTGGCAATCAGCCCCAGCATTTT CASKKQTGGNQPQHF TRBJ1-5 - TRBV27 -
TGTGCCAGCAGTGTCCCTAGCGGGAGTAACTACGAGCAGTACTTC CASSVPSGSNYEQYF TRBJ2-7 TRBD2 TRBV6-4 few
TGTGCCAGCAGCCGGACAGAGAAAAACACCATATATTTT CASSRTEKNTIYF TRBJ1-3 - TRBV7-9 -
TGTGCCAGTAGTATTATGGTGCCTCCGAGCTCCTACAATGAGCAGTTCTTC CASSIMVPPSSYNEQFF TRBJ2-1 - TRBV19 -
TGTGCCAGCAGCTTAGAGGCGGCAGGGGGCCCCTACAATGAGCAGTTCTTC CASSLEAAGGPYNEQFF TRBJ2-1 TRBD1 TRBV7-2 -
TGCAGCGTTGAAGCCGGGACAGGGAGTTACGAGCAGTACTTC CSVEAGTGSYEQYF TRBJ2-7 TRBD1 TRBV29-1 -
TGTGCCAGCAGGGGCAGGGGGCCGGGCTACACCTTC CASRGRGPGYTF TRBJ1-2 TRBD1 TRBV2 -
TGTGCCAGCAGTTTGGCGGGGTTCGGCTACGAGCAGTACTTC CASSLAGFGYEQYF TRBJ2-7 - TRBV27 -
TGTGCCAGCAGCTTAGAGGGGGTTAGGGCAGATACGCAGTATTTT CASSLEGVRADTQYF TRBJ2-3 - TRBV7-2 once
TGTGCCAGCAGCCTGGACAGATCTGGGGCCAACGTCCTGACTTTC CASSLDRSGANVLTF TRBJ2-6 - TRBV5-8 few
TGTGCCAGCAGTGCATCCATGGGAGTCCGACAGTTCTTC CASSASMGVRQFF TRBJ2-1 - TRBV6-4 -
TGCGCCAGCAGCCCCTCCGGGACTAGAGGCTACGAGCAGTACTTC CASSPSGTRGYEQYF TRBJ2-7 TRBD2 TRBV4-1 -
TGTGCCAGCAGCTTAGGTGTAGGGGGACCGTTGAACACTGAAGCTTTCTTT CASSLGVGGPLNTEAFF TRBJ1-1 - TRBV11-3 -
TGTGCCAGCTCTAGCGGGAGGGTGGACAATGAGCAGTTCTTC CASSSGRVDNEQFF TRBJ2-1 TRBD2 TRBV11-3 -
TGCAGCGTGGGGGCCCACGGACAGCCCCAGCATTTT CSVGAHGQPQHF TRBJ1-5 - TRBV29-1 -
TGTGCCAGCTCACCAAACCCTAGGAGCACTGAAGCTTTCTTT CASSPNPRSTEAFF TRBJ1-1 - TRBV18 -
TGTGCCAGCAGCTTAGCGCTTCGGAGAAGCTCCTACGAGCAGTACTTC CASSLALRRSSYEQYF TRBJ2-7 - TRBV7-2 -